A single sample is the source of the 23 T cell receptor beta chains below, sequenced in a study of vaccination effects on CD4 cells after COVID-19. These receptors' targets are unknown. Generated by immunoSEQ multiplex PCR, the TCRdb table keeps only in-frame clones and is missing some. The table lists around 32,000 clones, roughly 67% of them singletons, with approximately 9% in the top ten. ViraFEST expansion of antigen-specific CD4+ T cells with viral peptide pools preceded sequencing. Scientists isolated CD4+ T cells after a roughly 9-day culture period ended. Either the mRNA-1273 or the BNT162b2 vaccine was given to participants as two doses. Sample: CD4+ T cells from PBMCs cultured with SARS-CoV-2 spike peptides, taken after COVID-19 vaccination. Every receptor here comes from a human donor who received a COVID-19 vaccine.

This clone has a handful of counts. The chain recombines TRBV6-6 with TRBJ2-1; 7 bases are shared with TRBD1. V lost 8 bases and J lost 4; bases outside the gene matches: 8. The CDR3 is 14 residues long. The germline CDR1 and CDR2 sequences are MNHNY and SVGAGI (reference sequence). The CDR3 loop reads CASGQDMSYNEQFF. The DNA for the CDR3 is TGTGCCAGCGGACAGGATATGTCTTACAATGAGCAGTTCTTC.

The genes are TRBV29-1 and TRBJ2-3; TRBD1 matches 7 bases. Germline CDR1 reads SQVTM; CDR2 reads ANQGSEA. CDR3 length: 14 residues. V was pared by 4 bases and J by 0 bases, with 4 bases of the junction left unmatched. CDR3 DNA sequence: TGCAGCGTTGCCGGGACAGCAAGCACAGATACGCAGTATTTT. Its protein product is CSVAGTASTDTQYF.

The CDR3 sequence: CASSYLDQNQPQHF. The CDR3 nucleotides read TGTGCCAGCAGTTACCTGGACCAGAATCAGCCCCAGCATTTT. This chain connects TRBV6-2 or TRBV6-3 to TRBJ1-5; unclear D gene. V shed 2 bases and J shed 4 bases, with 9 bases lying between them. The germline V gene encodes CDR1 MNHEY and CDR2 SVGEGT. The CDR3 consists of 14 residues.

This clone showed up just once. The rearrangement uses TRBV10-3 and TRBJ1-5; perhaps TRBD1 as D (5 bases). The CDR3 sequence is 15 residues long. Trimming took 6 bases from V and 0 from J, leaving 12 bases between them. Per germline, CDR1 ENHRY and CDR2 SYGVKD. CDR3 in DNA: TGTGCCATCAGAGGGGACTCGTATAGCAATCAGCCCCAGCATTTT. Translation gives CAIRGDSYSNQPQHF.

The chain is built from TRBV9 and TRBJ2-6; D might be TRBD2 (5 bases). The CDR3 sequence is 17 residues long. CDR1 SGDLS and CDR2 YYNGEE come from the germline V gene. V dropped 3 bases and J dropped 0 bases, with 13 bases sitting between them. CDR3 DNA: TGTGCCAGCAGCGCGGGGTACAGAAACTCTGGGGCCAACGTCCTGACTTTC. Its protein product is CASSAGYRNSGANVLTF.

CDR3 sequence reads: CASSKGTGSYGYGYTF. CDR3 coding DNA: TGTGCCAGCAGTAAAGGGACAGGGAGTTACGGCTATGGCTACACCTTC. The V gene is TRBV6-1, the J gene TRBJ1-2, with 9 positions matching TRBD1. CDR3 length: 16 amino acids. The germline V gene has CDR1 MNHNS and CDR2 SASEGT. The junction had 11 bases not matched to a gene; V was cut back by 5 bases and J by 4 bases.

V usage is TRBV10-3 and J usage is TRBJ2-5; TRBD2 matches at 7 bases. CDR1 ENHRY and CDR2 SYGVKD come from the germline V gene. This CDR3 has 14 amino acids. Unmatched junction bases numbered 10, after V lost 10 bases and J lost 2 bases. CDR3 amino acids: CATSPWEGQETQYF. Here the CDR3 DNA reads TGTGCCACTTCCCCTTGGGAGGGGCAAGAGACCCAGTACTTC.

This chain joins TRBV3-1 (or the pseudogene TRBV3-2) and TRBJ2-6, with D hard to call. CDR1 is LGHDT, CDR2 YNNKEL, per germline (reference sequence). The CDR3 totals 19 residues. V lost 4 bases to trimming and J lost 0 bases, with 19 bases between them. CDR3 residues: CASSPILHGSLSGANVLTF. CDR3 sequence (DNA): TGTGCCAGCAGCCCCATCCTTCACGGTTCACTCTCTGGGGCCAACGTCCTGACTTTC.

The rearrangement joins TRBV19 to TRBJ2-7; tentative D call: TRBD1 (6 bases). The CDR3 sequence is 15 residues long. Germline V lookup: CDR1 LNHDA, CDR2 SQIVND (reference sequence). V lost 5 bases to trimming and J lost 0 bases, with 14 bases between them. The CDR3 DNA follows: TGTGCCAGTAGTTCGGACGACAGGAGCTCCTACGAGCAGTACTTC. Amino acid sequence: CASSSDDRSSYEQYF.

The chain joins TRBV5-4 to TRBJ2-2, with TRBD1 as a possible D gene (5 bases). This CDR3 contains 14 residues. The germline V gene encodes CDR1 SGHNT and CDR2 YYREEE (reference sequence). V dropped 4 bases and J dropped 2 bases, with 9 bases sitting between them. The CDR3 loop reads CASSPRTNTGELFF. The CDR3, as DNA: TGTGCCAGCAGCCCTCGGACAAACACCGGGGAGCTGTTTTTT.

This clone was observed a handful of times. The V and J genes are TRBV7-9 and TRBJ1-2, with D possibly matching TRBD1 (5 bases). The V gene lost 0 bases and the J gene lost 6 bases, with 11 bases spanning the gap. The germline V gene has CDR1 SEHNR and CDR2 FQNEAQ (reference sequence). There are 14 residues in the CDR3. The CDR3 DNA reads as TGTGCCAGCAGCTTAGCGGGACCGGAGAATGGCTACACCTTC. Its protein product is CASSLAGPENGYTF.

The chain uses TRBV21-1 and TRBJ1-2; the D call in the table, TRBD1, was not verified against the DNA. TRBV21-1 is a known pseudogene. The CDR3 is 11 amino acids. The CDR3 DNA follows: TGTGCCAGCAACAGCCGCTATGGCTACACCTTC. Its protein product is CASNSRYGYTF.

This clone has just a few counts. The chain couples TRBV30 to TRBJ1-1; the match to TRBD1 covers 7 bases. V dropped 3 bases and J dropped 4; count of bases not matched to a gene: 8. Germline V CDR1 and CDR2: GTSNPN, SVGIG (reference sequence). The CDR3 consists of 14 residues. CDR3 residues: CAWRRGRSATEAFF. The CDR3 bases are TGTGCCTGGAGAAGGGGGCGCTCGGCCACTGAAGCTTTCTTT.

The rearrangement links TRBV6-5 to TRBJ1-3, with a tentative D call TRBD1 (6 bases). CDR1 is MNHEY and CDR2 is SVGAGI in the germline V gene. This CDR3 spans 13 amino acids. The V end was cut by 11 bases, the J end by 1 base, with 12 bases between. The CDR3, as DNA: TGTGCCGGTGGACAGACTTCTGGAAACACCATATATTTT. Protein sequence: CAGGQTSGNTIYF.

The chain carries TRBV6-6 and TRBJ2-1; 9 nucleotides line up with TRBD2. Trimming cost V 2 bases and J 5 bases; bases outside gene matches: 4. The CDR3 is made up of 15 amino acids. Germline CDR1 MNHNY, CDR2 SVGAGI (reference sequence). Here the CDR3 reads CASSYVASGNNEQFF. Written as DNA, the CDR3 is TGTGCCAGCAGTTACGTCGCTAGCGGGAACAATGAGCAGTTCTTC.

The chain links TRBV12-3 or TRBV12-4 to TRBJ2-3, with 8 bases matching TRBD2. The ends lost 4 bases at V and 13 bases at J; junction bases unmatched: 10. The CDR3 extends over 13 amino acids. CDR3 sequence: CASSSATGGREYF. CDR3 DNA sequence: TGTGCCAGCAGTTCTGCCACGGGAGGGAGGGAGTATTTT.

The chain recombines TRBV3-1 (or the pseudogene TRBV3-2) with TRBJ2-3, with D maybe TRBD2 (6 bases). V lost 4 bases to trimming and J lost 0 bases, with 14 bases between them. Germline assignment: CDR1 LGHDT and CDR2 YNNKEL (reference sequence). The CDR3 loop spans 16 amino acids. Written as DNA, the CDR3 is TGTGCCAGCAGCCTCATGGGGGGAGTAAGCACAGATACGCAGTATTTT. This encodes CASSLMGGVSTDTQYF.

V gene TRBV5-1 combines with J gene TRBJ2-1; the D is unclear. Germline V gene sequence: CDR1 SGHRS, CDR2 YFSETQ. Trimming removed 4 bases from V and 3 bases from J, with 5 bases in between. The CDR3 runs 12 residues. In DNA, the CDR3 is TGCGCCAGCAGCATGGACTACAATGAGCAGTTCTTC. Its protein product is CASSMDYNEQFF.

This clone was found a few times. The V and J genes are TRBV12-3 or TRBV12-4 and TRBJ1-2; D remains unclear. V lost 2 bases to trimming and J lost 2 bases, with 6 bases between them. CDR3 length: 13 amino acids. CDR3 amino acids: CASSLRVNYGYTF. The CDR3 DNA sequence: TGTGCCAGCAGTTTAAGGGTAAACTATGGCTACACCTTC.

This clone was detected a few times. This chain connects TRBV12-5 to TRBJ1-1; TRBD1 matches 7 bases. Trimming cost V 6 bases and J 1 base; bases outside gene matches: 5. CDR1 is LGHNT and CDR2 is FRNRAP in the germline V gene. The CDR3 consists of 14 residues. The CDR3 protein is CASGDRERNTEAFF. DNA for the CDR3: TGTGCTAGTGGAGACAGGGAAAGGAACACTGAAGCTTTCTTT.

The chain uses TRBV19 and TRBJ2-3; 7 bases map to TRBD1. The junction had 1 base not matched to a gene; V was cut back by 7 bases and J by 0 bases. CDR1 and CDR2 from the germline V gene are LNHDA and SQIVND (reference sequence). CDR3 length equals 13 residues. Here the CDR3 reads CASKGQSTDTQYF. CDR3 sequence (DNA): TGTGCCAGTAAGGGACAGAGCACAGATACGCAGTATTTT.

In its sample, this clone was seen a few times. The chain combines TRBV6-1 with TRBJ2-7, with D perhaps matching TRBD1 or TRBD2 (5 bases each). The CDR3 has 15 amino acids. V gave up 2 bases and J gave up 3 bases, with 14 bases separating them. From germline, CDR1 is MNHNS and CDR2 SASEGT. The CDR3 nucleotides read TGTGCCAGCAGTGAATCTAAGGGACCCTTCTACGAGCAGTACTTC. Protein sequence: CASSESKGPFYEQYF.

The J gene is TRBJ2-7, the V gene TRBV12-2; the table's TRBD1 call for D was not verified on the DNA. TRBV12-2 corresponds to a pseudogene. The length of the CDR3 is 16 residues. CDR3 sequence reads: CASRLSLQGRAYEQYF. The CDR3 nucleotides are TGTGCAAGTCGCTTGTCCTTACAGGGTAGGGCCTACGAGCAGTACTTC.